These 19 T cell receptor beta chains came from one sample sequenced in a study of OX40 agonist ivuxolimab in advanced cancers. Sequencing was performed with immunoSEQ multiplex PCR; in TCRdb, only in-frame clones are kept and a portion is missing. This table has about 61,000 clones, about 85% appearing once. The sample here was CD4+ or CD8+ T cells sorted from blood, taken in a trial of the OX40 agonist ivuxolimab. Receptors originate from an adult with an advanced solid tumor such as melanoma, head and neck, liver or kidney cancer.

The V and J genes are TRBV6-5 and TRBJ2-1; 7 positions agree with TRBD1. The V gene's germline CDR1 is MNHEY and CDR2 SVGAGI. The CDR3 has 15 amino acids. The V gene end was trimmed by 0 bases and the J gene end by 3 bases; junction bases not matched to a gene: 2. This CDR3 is CASSYSRDSYNEQFF. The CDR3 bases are TGTGCCAGCAGTTACTCCCGGGACAGCTACAATGAGCAGTTCTTC.

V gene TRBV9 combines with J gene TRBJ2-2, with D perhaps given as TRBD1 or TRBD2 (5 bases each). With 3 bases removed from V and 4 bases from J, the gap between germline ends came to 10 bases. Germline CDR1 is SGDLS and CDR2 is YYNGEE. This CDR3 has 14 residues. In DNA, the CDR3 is TGTGCCAGCAGCGGGGACGGCCGCACCGGGGAGCTGTTTTTT. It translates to CASSGDGRTGELFF.

The CDR3 region has the DNA TGCAGTGCCCACGATCCAGAGACCCAGTACTTC. This gives the protein CSAHDPETQYF. The chain recombines TRBV20-1 with TRBJ2-5, with D hard to call. The CDR3 loop spans 11 amino acids. V gave up 6 bases and J gave up 4 bases, with 9 bases separating them. The germline CDR1 and CDR2 sequences are DFQATT and SNEGSKA (reference sequence).

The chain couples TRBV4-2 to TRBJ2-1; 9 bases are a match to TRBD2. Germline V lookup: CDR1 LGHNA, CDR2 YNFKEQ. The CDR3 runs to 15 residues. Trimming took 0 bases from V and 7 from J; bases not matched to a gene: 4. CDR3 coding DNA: TGTGCCAGCAGCCAAGATAGCGGGGGCCGAAATGAGCAGTTCTTC. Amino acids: CASSQDSGGRNEQFF.

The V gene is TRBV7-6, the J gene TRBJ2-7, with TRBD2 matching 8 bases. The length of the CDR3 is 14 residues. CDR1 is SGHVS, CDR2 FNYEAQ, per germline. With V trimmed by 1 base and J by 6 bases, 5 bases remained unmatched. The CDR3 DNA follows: TGTGCCAGCAGCTTAGTCCGGGGGGGCGGCGAGCAGTACTTC. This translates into CASSLVRGGGEQYF.

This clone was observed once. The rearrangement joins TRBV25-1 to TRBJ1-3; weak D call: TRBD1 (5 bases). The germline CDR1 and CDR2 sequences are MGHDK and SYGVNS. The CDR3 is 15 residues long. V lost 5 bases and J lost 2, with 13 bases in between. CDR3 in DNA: TGTGCCAGCAGTAGGGCAGGGTCAGCTGGAAACACCATATATTTT. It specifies CASSRAGSAGNTIYF. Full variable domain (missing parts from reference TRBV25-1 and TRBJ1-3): EADIYQTPRYLVIGTGKKITLECSQTMGHDKMYWYQQDPGMELHLIHYSYGVNSTEKGDLSSESTVSRIRTEHFPLTLESARPSHTSQYLCASSRAGSAGNTIYFGEGSWLTVV.

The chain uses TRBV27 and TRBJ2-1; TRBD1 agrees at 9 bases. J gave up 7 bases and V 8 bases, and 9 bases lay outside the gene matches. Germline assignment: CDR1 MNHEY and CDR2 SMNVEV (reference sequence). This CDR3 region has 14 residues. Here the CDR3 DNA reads TGTGCCAGCCTGAGCGCCGGGACAGGGAATGAGCAGTTCTTC. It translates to CASLSAGTGNEQFF.

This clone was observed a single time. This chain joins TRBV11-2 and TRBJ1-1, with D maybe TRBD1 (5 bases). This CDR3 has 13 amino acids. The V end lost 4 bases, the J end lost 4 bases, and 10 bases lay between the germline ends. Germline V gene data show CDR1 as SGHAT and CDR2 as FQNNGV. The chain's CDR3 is CASSSPGPTEAFF. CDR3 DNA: TGTGCCAGCAGCTCCCCAGGGCCCACTGAAGCTTTCTTT.

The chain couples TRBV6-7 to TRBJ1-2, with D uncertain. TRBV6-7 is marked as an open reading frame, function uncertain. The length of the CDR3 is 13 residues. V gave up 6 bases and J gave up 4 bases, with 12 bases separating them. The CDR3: CASSRTVTYGYTF. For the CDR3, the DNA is TGTGCCAGCAGCCGTACAGTTACCTATGGCTACACCTTC.

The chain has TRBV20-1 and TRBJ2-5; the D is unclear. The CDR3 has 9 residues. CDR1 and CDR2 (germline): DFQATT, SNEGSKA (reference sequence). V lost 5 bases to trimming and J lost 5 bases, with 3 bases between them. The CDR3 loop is CSAPETQYF. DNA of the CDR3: TGCAGTGCTCCGGAGACCCAGTACTTC.

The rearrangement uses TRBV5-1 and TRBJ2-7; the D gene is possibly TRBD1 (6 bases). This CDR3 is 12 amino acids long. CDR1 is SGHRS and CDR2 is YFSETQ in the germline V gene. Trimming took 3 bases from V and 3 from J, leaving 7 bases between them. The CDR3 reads CASSSQGYEQYF. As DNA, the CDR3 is TGCGCCAGCAGCTCACAGGGCTACGAGCAGTACTTC.

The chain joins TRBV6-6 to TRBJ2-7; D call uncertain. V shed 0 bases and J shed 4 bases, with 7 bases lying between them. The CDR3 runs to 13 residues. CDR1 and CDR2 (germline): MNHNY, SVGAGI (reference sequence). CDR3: CASSYSTGYEQYF. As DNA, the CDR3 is TGTGCCAGCAGTTACTCGACCGGGTACGAGCAGTACTTC.

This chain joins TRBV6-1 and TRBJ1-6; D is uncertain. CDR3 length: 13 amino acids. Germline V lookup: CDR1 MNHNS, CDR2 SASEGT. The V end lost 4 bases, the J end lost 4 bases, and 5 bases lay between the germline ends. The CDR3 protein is CASSGSYNSPLHF. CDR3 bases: TGTGCCAGCAGTGGATCTTATAATTCACCCCTCCACTTT.

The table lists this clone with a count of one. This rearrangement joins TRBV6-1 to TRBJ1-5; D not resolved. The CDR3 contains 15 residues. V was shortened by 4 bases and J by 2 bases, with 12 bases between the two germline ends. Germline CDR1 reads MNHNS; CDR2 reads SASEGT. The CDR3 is CASSVDPGGNQPQHF. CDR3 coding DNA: TGTGCCAGCAGTGTTGACCCGGGTGGCAATCAGCCCCAGCATTTT.

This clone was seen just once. This chain's CDR3 is CASSPGRAGTEAFF. The CDR3 DNA follows: TGTGCCAGCTCACCGGGTAGGGCCGGCACTGAAGCTTTCTTT. The chain carries TRBV18 and TRBJ1-1; D is ambiguous. This CDR3 is built from 14 residues. CDR1 and CDR2 (germline): KGHSH, LQKENI. Between the trimmed V and J ends, which lost 3 bases and 4 bases, there was a span of 12 bases. Full variable domain (missing parts from reference TRBV18 and TRBJ1-1): NAGVMQNPRHLVRRRGQEARLRCSPMKGHSHVYWYRQLPEEGLKFMVYLQKENIIDESGMPKERFSAEFPKEGPSILRIQQVVRGDSAAYFCASSPGRAGTEAFFGQGTRLTVV.

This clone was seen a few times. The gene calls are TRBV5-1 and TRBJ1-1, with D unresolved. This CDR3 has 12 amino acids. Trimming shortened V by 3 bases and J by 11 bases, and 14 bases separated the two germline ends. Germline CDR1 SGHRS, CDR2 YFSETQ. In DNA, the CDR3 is TGCGCCAGCAGCTCGGGTGGGTATCACGCTTTCTTT. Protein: CASSSGGYHAFF.

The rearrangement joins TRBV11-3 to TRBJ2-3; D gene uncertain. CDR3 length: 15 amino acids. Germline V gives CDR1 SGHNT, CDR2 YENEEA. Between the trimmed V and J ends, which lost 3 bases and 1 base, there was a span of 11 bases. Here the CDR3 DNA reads TGTGCCAGCAGCTTTGGAGTCAAGGGCACAGATACGCAGTATTTT. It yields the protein CASSFGVKGTDTQYF.

The CDR3 sequence is CSVELGSHQETQYF. CDR3 nucleotide sequence: TGCAGCGTTGAACTCGGGAGTCATCAAGAGACCCAGTACTTC. The rearrangement joins TRBV29-1 to TRBJ2-5; weak D call: TRBD2 (6 bases). The CDR3 consists of 14 residues. The ends were cut back, 2 bases at V and 2 bases at J, with 12 bases in the middle. Looked up from germline, CDR1 is SQVTM and CDR2 is ANQGSEA. Full variable domain (missing parts from reference TRBV29-1 and TRBJ2-5): SAVISQKPSRDICQRGTSLTIQCQVDSQVTMMFWYRQQPGQSLTLIATANQGSEATYESGFVIDKFPISRPNLTFSTLTVSNMSPEDSSIYLCSVELGSHQETQYFGPGTRLLVL.

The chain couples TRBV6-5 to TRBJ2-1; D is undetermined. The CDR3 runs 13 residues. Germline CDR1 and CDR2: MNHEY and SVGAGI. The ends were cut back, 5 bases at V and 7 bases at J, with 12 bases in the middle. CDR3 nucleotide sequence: TGTGCCAGCAGTGAGGTCTCAAGGAATGAGCAGTTCTTC. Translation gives CASSEVSRNEQFF.